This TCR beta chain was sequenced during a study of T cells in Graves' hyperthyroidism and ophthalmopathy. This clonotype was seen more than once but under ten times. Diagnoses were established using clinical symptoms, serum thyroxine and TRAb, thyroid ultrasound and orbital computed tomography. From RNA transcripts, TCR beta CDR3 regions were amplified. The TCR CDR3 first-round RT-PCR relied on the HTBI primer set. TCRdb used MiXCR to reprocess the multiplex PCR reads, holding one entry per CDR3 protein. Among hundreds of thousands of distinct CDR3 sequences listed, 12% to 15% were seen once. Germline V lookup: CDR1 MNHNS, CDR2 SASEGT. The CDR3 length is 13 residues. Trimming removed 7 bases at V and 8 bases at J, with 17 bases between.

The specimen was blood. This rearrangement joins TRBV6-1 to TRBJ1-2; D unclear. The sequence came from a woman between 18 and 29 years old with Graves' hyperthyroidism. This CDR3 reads CASIPKGGLGYTF. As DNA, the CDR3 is TGTGCCAGCATCCCCAAGGGAGGGTTAGGCTACACCTTC.